This T cell receptor beta chain appears in the sequencing data of a study of T cells expressing NK-cell markers. Looking at the study overall: Source material for TCR beta repertoires consisted of sorted CD3+CD56+NKG2C+, CD3+CD56+NKG2C- and CD3+CD56-NKG2C+ T cells.

One entry per CDR3 protein, without DNA, is what TCRdb gives after re-calling the 5' RACE reads. Its clone listing holds about 460,000 distinct CDR3 sequences. The CDR3 extends over 15 amino acids. Germline assignment: CDR1 SGHVS and CDR2 FQNEAQ. The sample consisted of blood T cells: a sorted CD56 or NKG2C T cell subset, CD4+ or CD8+ T cells, or bulk PBMC T cells (not recorded which). The sequence came from a woman between 50 and 59 years old in good health. The chain carries TRBV7-8 and TRBJ2-1. The CDR3 loop is CASRKDQSSYNEQFF. Using reference TRBV7-8 and TRBJ2-1 for the parts outside the CDR3, the full variable domain is GAGVSQSPRYKVAKRGQDVALRCDPISGHVSLFWYQQALGQGPEFLTYFQNEAQLDKSGLPSDRFFAERPEGSVSTLKIQRTQQEDSAVYLCASRKDQSSYNEQFFGPGTRLTVL.